This TCR beta chain was observed in a study of T-cell reconstitution after alpha-beta-depleted transplantation in children. Points from the study as a whole: Counts and diversity of T cells one year after transplant came mostly from newly produced T cells. In patients about two months after transplant, alpha-beta T cells reportedly arose from several hundred expanded graft clones.

The library targeted TCRbeta and was prepared with unique molecular identifiers. TCRdb reprocessed the PCR reads with MiXCR, giving one entry per CDR3 protein. The sample has about 400,000 distinct CDR3 sequences, roughly 16% seen once. As for this clonotype: Its matching antigen is unknown.

In germline, CDR1 is MDHEN, CDR2 SYDVKM. The V gene end was trimmed by 5 bases and the J gene end by 3 bases; junction bases not matched to a gene: 10. This CDR3 has 15 amino acids. The sample was PBMCs, mostly from graft donor cells, taken 360 days after TCRalphabeta/CD19-depleted stem cell transplant. This chain connects TRBV28 to TRBJ2-7; 7 bases fit TRBD1. The TCR sequence derives from a boy under two years old who had a stem cell transplant for Wiskott-Aldrich syndrome, so the T cells may come from the graft donor. CDR3 sequence (DNA): TGTGCCAGCAGTGCGACAGGGCGGTTGGGCTACGAGCAGTACTTC. This translates into CASSATGRLGYEQYF.